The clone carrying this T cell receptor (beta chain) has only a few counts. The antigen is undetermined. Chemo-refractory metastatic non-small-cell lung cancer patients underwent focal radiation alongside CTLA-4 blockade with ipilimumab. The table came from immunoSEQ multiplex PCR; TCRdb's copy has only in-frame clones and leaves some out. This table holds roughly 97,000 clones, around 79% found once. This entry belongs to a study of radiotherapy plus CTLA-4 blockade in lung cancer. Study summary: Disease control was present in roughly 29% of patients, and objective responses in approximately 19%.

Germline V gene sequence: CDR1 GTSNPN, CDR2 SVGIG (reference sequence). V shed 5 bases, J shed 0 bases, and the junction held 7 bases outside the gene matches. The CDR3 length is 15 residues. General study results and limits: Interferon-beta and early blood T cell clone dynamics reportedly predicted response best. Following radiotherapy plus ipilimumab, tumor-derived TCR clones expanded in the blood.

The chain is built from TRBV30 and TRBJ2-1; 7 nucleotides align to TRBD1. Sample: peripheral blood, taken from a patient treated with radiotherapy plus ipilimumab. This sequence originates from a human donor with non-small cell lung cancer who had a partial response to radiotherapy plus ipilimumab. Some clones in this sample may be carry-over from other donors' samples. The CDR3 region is CAWGTADSSYNEQFF. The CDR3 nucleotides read TGTGCCTGGGGGACAGCGGATAGCTCCTACAATGAGCAGTTCTTC.